Presented here are 23 T cell receptor beta chains from one specimen sequenced in a study of T cell responses to AZD1222 COVID-19 vaccine. Data came from immunoSEQ multiplex PCR; TCRdb stores just in-frame clones and leaves some out. This sample has tens of thousands of clones, with 88% found just once. The sequencing here drew on peripheral blood, taken on day 0 of AZD1222 vaccination. These receptors were collected from an adult in good health.

V and J are TRBV9 and TRBJ2-3, with D perhaps matching TRBD2 (5 bases). V lost 4 bases to trimming and J lost 7 bases, with 19 bases between them. The CDR3 is 15 residues long. The germline V gene encodes CDR1 SGDLS and CDR2 YYNGEE. The CDR3 region is CASSLTGNGFYTQYF. For the CDR3, the DNA is TGTGCCAGCAGCCTAACCGGGAATGGGTTCTATACGCAGTATTTT.

The chain links TRBV28 to TRBJ2-7; D is unresolved. Germline values: CDR1 MDHEN, CDR2 SYDVKM. Trimming took off 6 bases at V and 2 bases at J, with 11 bases between the two ends. This CDR3 has 13 residues. The chain's CDR3 is CASSHGSTYEQYF. The CDR3 DNA reads TGTGCCAGCAGCCACGGGTCCACCTACGAGCAGTACTTC.

The rearrangement links TRBV25-1 to TRBJ2-7, with TRBD1 identical over 7 bases. This CDR3 region has 17 residues. Germline loops: CDR1 MGHDK, CDR2 SYGVNS. Germline trimming cut 6 bases from V and 1 base from J; bases unmatched to any gene: 15. In nucleotides, the CDR3 is TGTGCCAGCAGACCTCCACCCAGACAGGGCTCGTCCTACGAGCAGTACTTC. This codes for CASRPPPRQGSSYEQYF.

The V call is TRBV28, the J call TRBJ1-5; 7 bases are a match to TRBD1. Germline CDR1 reads MDHEN; CDR2 reads SYDVKM. The CDR3 runs 16 residues. Trimming took 3 bases from V and 3 from J; bases not matched to a gene: 8. The CDR3 reads CASSLATGSDNQPQHF. The CDR3 nucleotides read TGTGCCAGCAGTTTGGCGACAGGGTCAGACAATCAGCCCCAGCATTTT.

The V call is TRBV10-3, the J call TRBJ1-2; D call uncertain. The CDR3 runs 12 residues. V lost 7 bases, J lost 0 bases, and 6 bases lay in between. Germline V gene lookup returns CDR1 ENHRY and CDR2 SYGVKD. In nucleotides, the CDR3 is TGTGCCATCATGGAAGCTAACTATGGCTACACCTTC. This gives the protein CAIMEANYGYTF.

This chain uses TRBV15 with TRBJ2-3; unclear D gene. The V and J ends lost 1 base and 1 base respectively, with 12 bases between them. There are 16 residues in the CDR3. The germline CDR1 and CDR2 sequences are LNHNV and YYDKDF (reference sequence). The CDR3 is CATSRGWGEGTDTQYF. The CDR3 nucleotides are TGTGCCACCAGCAGAGGTTGGGGTGAGGGCACAGATACGCAGTATTTT. The whole variable domain, remainder taken from reference TRBV15 and TRBJ2-3, is DAMVIQNPRYQVTQFGKPVTLSCSQTLNHNVMYWYQQKSSQAPKLLFHYYDKDFNNEADTPDNFQSRRPNTSFCFLDIRSPGLGDTAMYLCATSRGWGEGTDTQYFGPGTRLTVL.

This clone was observed once. The chain is built from TRBV4-1 and TRBJ2-7; TRBD2 aligns across 8 bases. Germline V gene data show CDR1 as MGHRA and CDR2 as YSYEKL. The CDR3 length is 16 residues. Unmatched junction bases numbered 8, after V lost 1 base and J lost 3 bases. CDR3: CASSQGGGRINYEQYF. CDR3 DNA: TGCGCCAGCAGCCAAGGGGGCGGGAGGATAAACTACGAGCAGTACTTC.

The rearrangement uses TRBV2 and TRBJ2-3, with D possibly TRBD2 on 6 matching bases. This CDR3 contains 15 residues. V was clipped by 4 bases and J by 3 bases, with 14 bases between them. Germline CDR1 SNHLY, CDR2 FYNNEI. The CDR3 here is CASSATGVITDTQYF. The CDR3 DNA sequence: TGTGCCAGCAGTGCAACGGGAGTGATTACAGATACGCAGTATTTT.

This rearrangement joins TRBV19 to TRBJ2-1, with D perhaps TRBD1 (6 bases). CDR1 LNHDA and CDR2 SQIVND come from the germline V gene (reference sequence). Trimming shortened V by 10 bases and J by 8 bases, and 21 bases separated the two germline ends. The CDR3 is 14 residues long. The CDR3: CATQGFAGRDEQFF. For the CDR3, the DNA is TGTGCCACTCAGGGGTTTGCAGGGCGAGATGAGCAGTTCTTC.

The chain is built from TRBV7-2 and TRBJ2-3; 12 bases are a match to TRBD1. Germline-derived CDR1 and CDR2 are SGHTA and FQGNSA. There are 14 residues in the CDR3. With V trimmed by 10 bases and J by 6 bases, 8 bases remained unmatched. The chain's CDR3 is CATLGQGAPDTQYF. DNA for the CDR3: TGTGCCACCCTGGGACAGGGGGCGCCTGATACGCAGTATTTT.

The rearrangement links TRBV15 to TRBJ2-5; D is perhaps TRBD2 (7 bases). CDR1 LNHNV and CDR2 YYDKDF come from the germline V gene (reference sequence). This CDR3 comprises 15 residues. The germline V and J ends were trimmed by 0 bases and 1 base, with 9 bases remaining between them. The CDR3 loop reads CATSRDRGAQETQYF. CDR3 bases: TGTGCCACCAGCAGAGATCGGGGGGCCCAAGAGACCCAGTACTTC.

The sample holds one count of this clone. The chain is built from TRBV7-2 and TRBJ2-7; 10 bases align to TRBD2. Germline V gene lookup returns CDR1 SGHTA and CDR2 FQGNSA. V lost 5 bases to trimming and J lost 3 bases; unmatched junction nucleotides: 1. The CDR3 has 13 amino acids. In DNA form, the CDR3 reads TGTGCCAGCAGCAGGACTAGCGGCTACGAGCAGTACTTC. Its translation is CASSRTSGYEQYF.

This rearrangement joins TRBV6-5 to TRBJ1-3; D gene ambiguous. V was pared by 7 bases and J by 0 bases, with 10 bases between. The CDR3 totals 14 residues. CDR1 and CDR2 from the germline V gene are MNHEY and SVGAGI. CDR3: CASTRPNSGNTIYF. The CDR3 DNA sequence: TGTGCCAGCACCCGACCGAACTCTGGAAACACCATATATTTT.

The gene calls are TRBV24-1 and TRBJ2-4; tentatively, D is TRBD1 or TRBD2 (5 bases each). From germline, CDR1 is KGHDR and CDR2 SFDVKD. Trimming removed 6 bases at V and 8 bases at J, with 13 bases between. This CDR3 region has 13 residues. The CDR3 reads CATSNAGTDIQYF. CDR3 coding DNA: TGTGCCACCAGTAATGCAGGGACGGACATTCAGTACTTC.

This clone was seen more than once but under ten times. V usage is TRBV27 and J usage is TRBJ1-5, with D possibly being TRBD1 (6 bases). This CDR3 region has 15 residues. CDR1 and CDR2 (germline): MNHEY, SMNVEV (reference sequence). V gave up 5 bases and J gave up 3 bases, with 14 bases separating them. The CDR3: CASSPEGGVNQPQHF. DNA for the CDR3: TGTGCCAGCAGTCCGGAAGGGGGGGTCAATCAGCCCCAGCATTTT.

The gene calls are TRBV7-2 and TRBJ1-3; no clear D gene. The ends were cut back, 1 base at V and 0 bases at J, with 4 bases in the middle. Germline lookup yields CDR1 SGHTA and CDR2 FQGNSA. This CDR3 has 14 amino acids. CDR3 region: CASSLVGSGNTIYF. The CDR3 DNA sequence: TGTGCCAGCAGCTTAGTAGGCTCTGGAAACACCATATATTTT.

The genes are TRBV28 and TRBJ2-7; TRBD2 matches at 9 bases. The germline CDR1 and CDR2 sequences are MDHEN and SYDVKM. The CDR3 sequence is 13 residues long. V lost 8 bases, J lost 5 bases, and 7 bases stayed unmatched. The DNA for the CDR3 is TGTGCCAGCGGTAGCGGGAGCCCCAACGAGCAGTACTTC. Translated, it gives CASGSGSPNEQYF.

This rearrangement joins TRBV7-6 to TRBJ1-4; TRBD1 agrees at 10 bases. Losses at the gene ends were 5 bases for V and 8 bases for J; bases not matched to a gene: 11. The CDR3 has 16 amino acids. Germline V gene sequence: CDR1 SGHVS, CDR2 FNYEAQ. The CDR3 sequence is CASSPLGQGGREKLFF. The CDR3 DNA reads as TGTGCCAGCAGCCCCTTAGGACAGGGGGGTAGGGAAAAACTGTTTTTT.

This sequence joins TRBV6-5 and TRBJ2-3, with TRBD1 matching over 9 bases. The trim removed 11 bases at V and 3 bases at J, leaving 12 bases unmatched. This CDR3 has 15 residues. Germline V gene data show CDR1 as MNHEY and CDR2 as SVGAGI. The CDR3 here is CAGGRQGVWTDTQYF. DNA of the CDR3: TGTGCCGGGGGGAGACAGGGGGTTTGGACAGATACGCAGTATTTT.

The rearrangement uses TRBV25-1 and TRBJ1-2; possibly TRBD1 for D (6 bases). Germline CDR1 is MGHDK and CDR2 is SYGVNS. The CDR3 length is 14 residues. The ends were cut back, 7 bases at V and 3 bases at J, with 15 bases in the middle. The CDR3 nucleotides read TGTGCCAGCAAAGGAGCCGGGACACACTATGGCTACACCTTC. Protein product: CASKGAGTHYGYTF.

The rearrangement joins TRBV2 to TRBJ1-1; no definite D call. V was trimmed by 6 bases and J by 1 base, leaving 6 bases between them. The CDR3 has 12 residues. Germline V gene data show CDR1 as SNHLY and CDR2 as FYNNEI. The CDR3 loop is CASRDPNTEAFF. The CDR3 DNA follows: TGTGCCAGCAGGGACCCGAACACTGAAGCTTTCTTT.

The gene calls are TRBV3-1 (or the pseudogene TRBV3-2) and TRBJ2-5; 10 bases line up with TRBD2. Germline CDR1 LGHDT, CDR2 YNNKEL (reference sequence). The length of the CDR3 is 16 residues. Trimming removed 1 base from V and 1 base from J; junction bases left unmatched: 3. The CDR3 loop reads CASSQGLAGAQETQYF. The CDR3 coding sequence is TGTGCCAGCAGCCAAGGCCTAGCGGGAGCCCAAGAGACCCAGTACTTC.

This CDR3 is CASSSPGLAAGGADTQYF. CDR3 sequence (DNA): TGTGCCAGCAGCTCGCCGGGACTAGCGGCGGGGGGTGCAGATACGCAGTATTTT. V gene TRBV7-8 combines with J gene TRBJ2-3; 11 bases fit TRBD2. The V gene's germline CDR1 is SGHVS and CDR2 FQNEAQ. The CDR3 extends over 18 amino acids. Unmatched junction bases numbered 13, after V lost 4 bases and J lost 4 bases. The full variable domain, with the rest looked up from reference TRBV7-8 and TRBJ2-3, is GAGVSQSPRYKVAKRGQDVALRCDPISGHVSLFWYQQALGQGPEFLTYFQNEAQLDKSGLPSDRFFAERPEGSVSTLKIQRTQQEDSAVYLCASSSPGLAAGGADTQYFGPGTRLTVL.